The clone carrying this TCR beta chain was seen ten or more times. These data are taken from a study of T-cell reconstitution after alpha-beta-depleted transplantation in children. Unique molecular identifiers tagged the TCRbeta library. TCRdb reprocessed the PCR reads via MiXCR and lists one record per CDR3 protein. The sample holds 150,000 to 200,000 distinct CDR3 sequences; approximately 15% are singletons and the top ten take over 10%. The sample was PBMCs from the stem cell graft donor, taken from the stem cell graft. The TCR sequence derives from a human donor who donated a stem cell graft to a child with acute lymphoblastic leukemia.

The CDR3: CASSPRRTGNNIQYF. DNA for the CDR3: TGCGCCAGCAGCCCCAGGCGGACAGGTAACAACATTCAGTACTTC. The chain carries TRBV5-1 and TRBJ2-4; 7 nucleotides agree with TRBD1. V trimming: 4 bases; J trimming: 7 bases; junction bases outside the gene matches: 11. Germline V lookup: CDR1 SGHRS, CDR2 YFSETQ. The CDR3 totals 15 residues.